This T cell receptor beta chain comes out of a study of T-cell memory formation after mild COVID-19. Study information: Among the donors, TCR clusters were largely specific to each donor. Study-wide results and limits: CD4+ clones that contracted lay mainly in CM and EM; CD8+ ones lay in EMRA. Nothing confirmed that second-wave clones peaking on day 37 were specific for SARS-CoV-2.

Between the trimmed V and J ends, which lost 7 bases and 2 bases, there was a span of 15 bases. This CDR3 region has 13 residues. Germline V CDR1 and CDR2: DFQATT, SNEGSKA (reference sequence). This clonotype was observed a handful of times. The antigen remains undetermined. From 5'RACE with constant-segment primers came TCR alpha and TCR beta cDNA libraries that carried sample barcodes and UMIs. TCRdb passed the 5' RACE reads through MiXCR, listing each CDR3 protein once. The sample includes 250,000 to 350,000 distinct CDR3 sequences, roughly 21% of them seen just once. V gene TRBV20-1 combines with J gene TRBJ2-7; D possibly uses TRBD1 or TRBD2 (5 bases each). The source of this sequence is a man between 18 and 35 years old who had mild COVID-19 (a few samples of this study predate the infection). Cell type and time point are not known. The sequencing sample was made of PBMCs or a T cell subset sorted from them (not recorded which). The chain's CDR3 is CSVRSRGTYEQYF. CDR3 nucleotide sequence: TGCAGTGTCCGATCGAGGGGCACCTACGAGCAGTACTTC.